A single sample gave rise to the 10 T cell receptor beta chains below, sequenced in a study of PD-1 blockade in classical Hodgkin lymphoma. Some clones are missing from TCRdb's copy, which holds only in-frame ones; the method was immunoSEQ multiplex PCR. The table has about 110,000 clones, about 88% seen once. Relapse after autologous stem cell transplantation occurred in every patient, and brentuximab vedotin exposure varied. Specimen: peripheral blood mononuclear cells (PBMCs), collected before the second cycle of nivolumab. Receptors originate from a human donor with classical Hodgkin lymphoma.

This clone occurred a few times. This rearrangement joins TRBV19 to TRBJ1-4; D call uncertain. This CDR3 is 12 amino acids long. Germline V gene data show CDR1 as LNHDA and CDR2 as SQIVND (reference sequence). The germline V and J ends were trimmed by 8 bases and 4 bases, with 8 bases remaining between them. For the CDR3, the DNA is TGTGCCAGTGGCAGCCTTAATGAAAAACTGTTTTTT. Encoded protein: CASGSLNEKLFF.

This sequence joins TRBV7-9 and TRBJ2-5, with D uncertain. Deletions cut 2 bases from V and 4 bases from J, with 20 bases between. The germline V gene has CDR1 SEHNR and CDR2 FQNEAQ (reference sequence). The CDR3 has 17 amino acids. The chain's CDR3 is CASSLIQAKPSTETQYF. CDR3 sequence (DNA): TGTGCCAGCAGCTTAATTCAGGCAAAACCAAGCACAGAGACCCAGTACTTC.

The chain has TRBV27 and TRBJ1-4, with TRBD1 matching 7 bases. After removal of 5 bases from V and 7 bases from J, the junction contained 7 bases not matched to a gene. Germline V gives CDR1 MNHEY, CDR2 SMNVEV (reference sequence). This CDR3 region has 14 residues. For the CDR3, the DNA is TGTGCCAGCAGTCCGGGACAGTTACCTGAAAAACTGTTTTTT. Translating it yields CASSPGQLPEKLFF.

In this sample, this clone turned up a few times. The V and J genes are TRBV27 and TRBJ2-2; 10 bases are shared with TRBD2. The CDR3 covers 15 residues. The V and J ends lost 7 bases and 4 bases, in that order; junction bases with no gene match: 6. CDR1 MNHEY and CDR2 SMNVEV come from the germline V gene (reference sequence). CDR3 in DNA: TGTGCCAGCACCCCCGGACTAGCGGCCACCGGGGAGCTGTTTTTT. Its protein is CASTPGLAATGELFF.

The CDR3 loop is CASSKTGTQYF. The CDR3 nucleotides are TGTGCCAGTAGTAAAACGGGGACCCAGTACTTC. The J gene is TRBJ2-5, the V gene TRBV19; D gene ambiguous. Germline V lookup: CDR1 LNHDA, CDR2 SQIVND (reference sequence). There are 11 residues in the CDR3. V was cut by 4 bases and J by 7 bases, with 7 bases left in between.

The chain has TRBV27 and TRBJ2-3; D remains unclear. The V and J ends lost 6 bases and 4 bases respectively, with 14 bases between them. CDR1 is MNHEY, CDR2 SMNVEV, per germline (reference sequence). This CDR3 region has 14 residues. The CDR3 region is CASSFASAPDTQYF. CDR3 bases: TGTGCCAGCAGCTTCGCGAGCGCGCCAGATACGCAGTATTTT.

V and J are TRBV19 and TRBJ2-1; D may be TRBD1 (5 bases). Trimming shortened V by 10 bases and J by 4 bases, and 11 bases separated the two germline ends. CDR1 and CDR2 from the germline V gene are LNHDA and SQIVND (reference sequence). The CDR3 runs 12 residues. The CDR3: CAISDSYNEQFF. CDR3 DNA: TGTGCCATCTCCGACAGTTACAATGAGCAGTTCTTC.

The rearrangement links TRBV11-3 to TRBJ2-7; D is perhaps TRBD1 (6 bases). The germline V and J ends were trimmed by 1 base and 2 bases, with 12 bases remaining between them. CDR3 length: 15 residues. Germline loops: CDR1 SGHNT, CDR2 YENEEA. DNA of the CDR3: TGTGCCAGCAGCTTAGGAGGGGGACAAGCCTACGAGCAGTACTTC. Encoded protein: CASSLGGGQAYEQYF.

V usage is TRBV6-5 and J usage is TRBJ2-1; D unresolved. V dropped 4 bases and J dropped 7 bases, with 11 bases sitting between them. CDR3 length: 13 amino acids. Germline assignment: CDR1 MNHEY and CDR2 SVGAGI. In DNA, the CDR3 is TGTGCCAGCAGTTCACCCTCGCCAAATGAGCAGTTCTTC. Encoded protein: CASSSPSPNEQFF.

The chain recombines TRBV5-4 with TRBJ2-1; no reliable D call. The germline gives CDR1 SGHNT, CDR2 YYREEE (reference sequence). The V gene lost 3 bases and the J gene lost 7 bases, with 5 bases spanning the gap. The CDR3 has 11 amino acids. The CDR3 protein is CASSYSNEQFF. CDR3 coding DNA: TGTGCCAGCAGCTACAGTAATGAGCAGTTCTTC.